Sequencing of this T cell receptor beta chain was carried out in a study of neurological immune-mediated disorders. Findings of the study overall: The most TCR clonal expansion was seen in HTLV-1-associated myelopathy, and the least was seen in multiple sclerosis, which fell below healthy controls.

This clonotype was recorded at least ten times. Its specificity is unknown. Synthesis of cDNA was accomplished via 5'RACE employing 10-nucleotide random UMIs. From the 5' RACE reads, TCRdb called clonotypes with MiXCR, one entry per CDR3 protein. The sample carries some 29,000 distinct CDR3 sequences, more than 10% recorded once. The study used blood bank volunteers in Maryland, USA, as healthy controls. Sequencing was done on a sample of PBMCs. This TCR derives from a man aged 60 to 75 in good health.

The CDR3 DNA sequence: TGTGCCAGCAGCTTACATTTAGGGGACTATGGCTACACCTTC. As protein: CASSLHLGDYGYTF. This rearrangement joins TRBV7-2 to TRBJ1-2; D might be TRBD1 (5 bases). CDR1 SGHTA and CDR2 FQGNSA come from the germline V gene. V lost 2 bases and J lost 3, with 10 bases in between. This CDR3 spans 14 amino acids.